These T cell receptor beta chains were read from a single sample in a study of radiotherapy plus CTLA-4 blockade in lung cancer. This table comes from immunoSEQ multiplex PCR, and its TCRdb copy is limited to in-frame clones, with some not included. There are 50,000 or so clones in the sample; around 80% occur only once, and about 2.9% lies in the top ten. Material: peripheral blood, obtained from a patient treated with radiotherapy plus ipilimumab. These receptors originate from a human donor with non-small cell lung cancer who had a partial response to radiotherapy plus ipilimumab. CDR3s include the opening cysteine and the closing phenylalanine or tryptophan. The order of the fields is clone size, V gene, J gene, CDR3 length, D gene, CDR3 DNA, CDR3 protein. The D gene is left open where the match is weak. Clone size is stated in some rows and not others, as once, few, many or a class when expanded.

>.|TRBV7-2|TRBJ1-1|13|.
TGTGCCAGCAGCGTCAGGGGTGGGACTGAAGCTTTCTTT
CASSVRGGTEAFF
>few|TRBV19|TRBJ1-6|14|TRBD1
TGTGCCAGTAGCCTACAGGGGGCTAATTCACCCCTCCACTTT
CASSLQGANSPLHF
>.|TRBV6-1|TRBJ2-7|15|TRBD1
TGTGCCAGCAGTGAGTCCGGGACAGGTTCCTACGAGCAGTACTTC
CASSESGTGSYEQYF
>.|TRBV19|TRBJ1-1|14|.
TGTGCCAGTAGTATAGGGCAGGTAAACACTGAAGCTTTCTTT
CASSIGQVNTEAFF
>few|TRBV5-1|TRBJ1-1|14|.
TGCGCCAGCAGCTTGGAGGGGGGGCTCCCTGAAGCTTTCTTT
CASSLEGGLPEAFF
>.|TRBV4-2|TRBJ1-6|13|.
TGTGCCAGCAGCCAACCTGGGGGGTCACCCCTCCACTTT
CASSQPGGSPLHF
>.|TRBV5-6|TRBJ1-2|15|TRBD1
TGTGCCAGCAGCCATGACAGGGGCGCAAACTATGGCTACACCTTC
CASSHDRGANYGYTF
>.|TRBV6-1|TRBJ1-6|16|.
TGTGCCAGCAGTGCGGTTTCGAGCTCCTATAATTCACCCCTCCACTTT
CASSAVSSSYNSPLHF
>.|TRBV7-3|TRBJ1-1|13|.
TGTGCCAGCAGCTTACTAGGGAACACTGAAGCTTTCTTT
CASSLLGNTEAFF
>.|TRBV7-3|TRBJ2-3|13|.
TGTGCCAGCAGCTTATTCGGCACAGATACGCAGTATTTT
CASSLFGTDTQYF
>.|TRBV6-5|TRBJ1-1|14|TRBD1
TGTGCCAGCAGGGCAGGGGGCTGGGACACTGAAGCTTTCTTT
CASRAGGWDTEAFF
>.|TRBV7-6|TRBJ1-1|13|.
TGTGCCAGCAGCTTAACAGAGAACACTGAAGCTTTCTTT
CASSLTENTEAFF
>.|TRBV6-1|TRBJ1-3|11|.
TGTGCCACAGGGGATGGAAACACCATATATTTT
CATGDGNTIYF
>.|TRBV18|TRBJ1-4|15|TRBD1
TGTGCCAGCTCACCACCCTCAGGGGGCGAAGAAAAACTGTTTTTT
CASSPPSGGEEKLFF
>.|TRBV5-1|TRBJ2-3|15|TRBD1
TGCGCCAGCAGCCGGGACAGGGGGCTTATAGATACGCAGTATTTT
CASSRDRGLIDTQYF
>.|TRBV6-1|TRBJ2-4|13|.
TGTGCCACCCGCGAGTTAGCCAAAAACATTCAGTACTTC
CATRELAKNIQYF
>.|TRBV9|TRBJ2-1|15|.
TGTGCCAGCAGCGTAGCTCCAGGTCCACCCAATGAGCAGTTCTTC
CASSVAPGPPNEQFF
>once|TRBV28|TRBJ2-5|15|TRBD1
TGTGCCAGCAGCGCACCCGGGACAGCTCAAGAGACCCAGTACTTC
CASSAPGTAQETQYF
>.|TRBV5-1|TRBJ1-6|15|.
TGCGCCAGCAGCTCGGCAGGGTCGTATAATTCACCCCTCCACTTT
CASSSAGSYNSPLHF
>.|TRBV5-1|TRBJ2-1|14|TRBD2
TGCGCCAGCAGGCCAGCGGGGGGTCAAAATGAGCAGTTCTTC
CASRPAGGQNEQFF
>once|TRBV11-2|TRBJ2-3|14|.
TGTGCCAGCAGCTTATCGAGGATACCAGATACGCAGTATTTT
CASSLSRIPDTQYF
>.|TRBV6-5|TRBJ1-4|15|.
TGTGCCAGCAGTTTGGGGCGGGGGGCTGGGGAAAAACTGTTTTTT
CASSLGRGAGEKLFF
>few|TRBV4-2|TRBJ2-2|17|TRBD1
TGTGCCAGCAGCCAAGCAGGGGGCGCGGGATACACCGGGGAGCTGTTTTTT
CASSQAGGAGYTGELFF
>.|TRBV7-6|TRBJ2-3|16|.
TGTGCCAGCAGCTTGGTGACTAGATTGGGCACAGATACGCAGTATTTT
CASSLVTRLGTDTQYF
>.|TRBV19|TRBJ1-1|14|TRBD1
TGTGCCAGCAAACAGGGGGGGATGAACACTGAAGCTTTCTTT
CASKQGGMNTEAFF
>.|TRBV10-3|TRBJ2-2|13|.
TGTGCCACCAACAGGGATAACACCGGGGAGCTGTTTTTT
CATNRDNTGELFF
>once|TRBV7-6|TRBJ2-1|14|TRBD2
TGTGCCAGCAGCTTAGGCGGGGGGGCAGGTGAGCAGTTCTTC
CASSLGGGAGEQFF
>.|TRBV6-5|TRBJ2-2|16|TRBD2
TGTGCCAGCAGTTACGGGCTAGCGGGGAACACCGGGGAGCTGTTTTTT
CASSYGLAGNTGELFF
>.|TRBV5-4|TRBJ2-7|14|TRBD1
TGTGCCAGCAGCTTGCCAGACAGGGGAGCCGAGCAGTACTTC
CASSLPDRGAEQYF